This T cell receptor (beta chain) was sequenced for a study of blood T cell repertoires in COVID-19. On the study more broadly: COVID-19 samples from acute and convalescent phases originated in the United States, Italy and Spain. PBMCs, B-cell-depleted T cells, or T cells were the source of the cDNA or gDNA that made up the material.

As originally analysed: Estimated nucleated cell counts came from reference gene primer amplification. Clones were sequenced by immunoSEQ multiplex PCR, and TCRdb holds only the in-frame ones, with some missing. V and J calls and clone size are given by that table; D and trimming were obtained from the DNA. Of approximately 200,000 clones in the sample, roughly 81% were seen once. Germline CDR1 GTSNPN, CDR2 SVGIG (reference sequence). The CDR3 totals 14 residues. J gave up 7 bases and V 5 bases, and 9 bases lay outside the gene matches. The sample consisted of peripheral blood. The clonotype was recovered from a man in his forties with acute or convalescent COVID-19. The chain employs TRBV30 and TRBJ1-4, with TRBD1 identical over 8 bases. CDR3 DNA: TGTGCCTGGGGACCCGGACAGGGTATTGAAAAACTGTTTTTT. Translating it yields CAWGPGQGIEKLFF.